The 31 T cell receptor beta chains below come from one sample, sequenced in a study of control samples from healthy donors and cancer patients. TCRdb keeps only in-frame clones here, not all; method: immunoSEQ multiplex PCR. The table includes 120,000 or so clones, roughly 91% detected once. The specimen was PBMCs. The receptors stem from a man aged 45 to 65 with head and neck cancer.

A note on this clone: Sequence at one end of the junction differs from germline and may be a read error. The rearrangement uses TRBV7-9 and TRBJ2-2, with TRBD2 matching 7 bases. There are 14 residues in the CDR3. Germline CDR1 SEHNR, CDR2 FQNEAQ (reference sequence). This CDR3 reads CASSIAGNTGELFF. CDR3 nucleotides: TGTGCCAGCAGCATAGCGGGGAACACCGGGGAGCTGTTTTTT.

The chain recombines TRBV7-6 with TRBJ1-2; 8 bases are shared with TRBD1. The ends lost 5 bases at V and 3 bases at J; junction bases unmatched: 8. The CDR3 consists of 15 residues. CDR1 and CDR2 (germline): SGHVS, FNYEAQ. CDR3 amino acids: CASSSGQGRDYGYTF. The DNA of the CDR3 is TGTGCCAGCAGCAGCGGACAGGGCCGTGACTATGGCTACACCTTC.

The rearrangement uses TRBV10-3 and TRBJ2-3, with unresolved D. Germline V gene data show CDR1 as ENHRY and CDR2 as SYGVKD. V lost 10 bases to trimming and J lost 2 bases, with 16 bases between them. The CDR3 is made up of 14 amino acids. CDR3 region: CATVGTLDTDTQYF. The DNA for the CDR3 is TGTGCCACCGTGGGCACACTGGACACAGATACGCAGTATTTT.

CDR3 amino acids: CASSPSAVIEQFF. DNA for the CDR3: TGTGCCAGCAGCCCCTCGGCGGTAATTGAGCAGTTCTTC. The chain recombines TRBV7-2 with TRBJ2-1; no definite D call. This CDR3 has 13 residues. Deletions cut 5 bases from V and 9 bases from J, with 14 bases between. Germline-derived CDR1 and CDR2 are SGHTA and FQGNSA.

CDR3 coding DNA: TGTGCCTGGAGTGAGGCGGTTGCGTTTAGGACCCAGTACTTC. Protein: CAWSEAVAFRTQYF. The V and J genes are TRBV30 and TRBJ2-5; D is unclear. The CDR3 runs 14 residues. Germline assignment: CDR1 GTSNPN and CDR2 SVGIG (reference sequence). Trimming took off 1 base at V and 7 bases at J, with 16 bases between the two ends.

The chain uses TRBV12-3 or TRBV12-4 and TRBJ2-5; D remains unclear. Trimming stripped 11 bases from V and 2 bases from J, with 12 bases between. This CDR3 region has 12 residues. The CDR3 loop is CASRNRQETQYF. The DNA for the CDR3 is TGTGCCTCCCGGAACCGTCAAGAGACCCAGTACTTC.

The chain joins TRBV5-1 to TRBJ2-1; 13 bases agree with TRBD2. With 6 bases clipped from V and 5 bases from J, the junction kept 5 bases outside the gene matches. Germline CDR1 is SGHRS and CDR2 is YFSETQ. The CDR3 spans 15 residues. CDR3 amino acids: CASIPGLAGNNEQFF. Written as DNA, the CDR3 is TGCGCCAGCATCCCGGGACTAGCGGGAAACAATGAGCAGTTCTTC.

This chain connects TRBV19 to TRBJ1-6; a weak D match, TRBD1 (5 bases). The germline gives CDR1 LNHDA, CDR2 SQIVND (reference sequence). The ends were cut back, 4 bases at V and 13 bases at J, with 23 bases in the middle. CDR3 length: 16 amino acids. CDR3 DNA: TGTGCCAGTAGTAACCAACCCGGGGCCTCATTTGGTCCCCTCCACTTT. This translates into CASSNQPGASFGPLHF.

The chain carries TRBV29-1 and TRBJ1-1; D gene unclear. The CDR3 contains 14 residues. The V and J ends lost 7 bases and 2 bases respectively, with 17 bases between them. Germline V CDR1 and CDR2: SQVTM, ANQGSEA. CDR3 loop: CSATTAAANTEAFF. CDR3 nucleotides: TGCAGCGCCACGACCGCGGCCGCCAACACTGAAGCTTTCTTT.

The V and J genes are TRBV9 and TRBJ2-3; D possibly corresponds to TRBD1 (5 bases). From germline, CDR1 is SGDLS and CDR2 YYNGEE. CDR3 length equals 15 residues. V gave up 0 bases and J gave up 2 bases, with 10 bases separating them. The CDR3 spells CASSVEGQTTDTQYF. The CDR3, as DNA: TGTGCCAGCAGCGTAGAGGGGCAGACCACAGATACGCAGTATTTT.

The CDR3 region is CASSIQGGGEAFF. In DNA form, the CDR3 reads TGTGCCAGTAGTATTCAGGGCGGCGGAGAAGCTTTCTTT. The chain has TRBV19 and TRBJ1-1; D may be TRBD1 (5 bases). Trimming left V 3 bases short and J 8 bases short, with 13 bases between. Germline V gives CDR1 LNHDA, CDR2 SQIVND (reference sequence). The CDR3 runs to 13 residues.

The chain links TRBV20-1 to TRBJ2-2; D gene uncertain. There are 13 residues in the CDR3. The V end was cut by 3 bases, the J end by 1 base, with 6 bases between. The germline V gene encodes CDR1 DFQATT and CDR2 SNEGSKA (reference sequence). The CDR3 nucleotides are TGCAGTGCTAGTCATCAGAACACCGGGGAGCTGTTTTTT. Translation gives CSASHQNTGELFF.

J is TRBJ1-2 and V is TRBV11-2; TRBD1 aligns across 11 bases. This CDR3 spans 15 amino acids. With V trimmed by 9 bases and J by 8 bases, 14 bases remained unmatched. CDR1 is SGHAT and CDR2 is FQNNGV in the germline V gene. DNA for the CDR3: TGTGCCAGTTTAGACTGGGGACAGGGGGTACAAGGCTACACCTTC. This encodes CASLDWGQGVQGYTF.

The chain recombines TRBV30 with TRBJ1-1, with 7 bases identical to TRBD1. CDR1 and CDR2 from the germline V gene are GTSNPN and SVGIG (reference sequence). The V segment lost 1 base and the J segment 9 bases; nucleotides outside the gene matches: 5. The CDR3 totals 12 residues. This CDR3 reads CAWSATGYKAFF. The CDR3 DNA follows: TGTGCCTGGAGTGCGACAGGGTACAAAGCTTTCTTT.

CDR3 sequence reads: CASSLQGGKAEAFF. The CDR3 region has the DNA TGTGCCAGCAGCTTACAGGGGGGTAAGGCTGAAGCTTTCTTT. The chain has TRBV7-8 and TRBJ1-1; 7 bases fit TRBD1. CDR3 length: 14 amino acids. Trimming removed 2 bases from V and 6 bases from J; junction bases left unmatched: 6. Per germline, CDR1 SGHVS and CDR2 FQNEAQ.

The rearrangement joins TRBV5-5 to TRBJ1-2, with TRBD1 matching over 7 bases. Germline assignment: CDR1 SGHKS and CDR2 YYEKEE (reference sequence). V shed 1 base, J shed 5 bases, and the junction held 8 bases outside the gene matches. The CDR3 totals 15 residues. The CDR3 bases are TGTGCCAGCAGCTTGACCCCGGGACAGTTATATGGCTACACCTTC. Amino acids: CASSLTPGQLYGYTF.

This clone was counted once. The V call is TRBV5-1, the J call TRBJ2-3; D call uncertain. Germline lookup yields CDR1 SGHRS and CDR2 YFSETQ. V dropped 1 base and J dropped 2 bases, with 11 bases sitting between them. The CDR3 is 15 residues long. The CDR3 spells CASSLQGPPTDTQYF. For the CDR3, the DNA is TGCGCCAGCAGCTTGCAAGGGCCCCCCACAGATACGCAGTATTTT.

V is TRBV2 and J is TRBJ1-6, with 7 bases aligning to TRBD1. The V segment lost 7 bases and the J segment 6 bases; nucleotides outside the gene matches: 6. Germline V CDR1 and CDR2: SNHLY, FYNNEI. The CDR3 is 14 amino acids. DNA of the CDR3: TGTGCCAGCACCAGGGACAGAGTTAATTCACCCCTCCACTTT. Residues: CASTRDRVNSPLHF. Using reference TRBV2 and TRBJ1-6 for the parts outside the CDR3, the full variable domain is EPEVTQTPSHQVTQMGQEVILRCVPISNHLYFYWYRQILGQKVEFLVSFYNNEISEKSEIFDDQFSVERPDGSNFTLKIRSTKLEDSAMYFCASTRDRVNSPLHFGNGTRLTVT.

This clone was seen a few times. CDR3 DNA: TGTGCCAGCAGCCAGCCCGGGACGGAGAACACTGAAGCTTTCTTT. Translation gives CASSQPGTENTEAFF. The chain couples TRBV14 to TRBJ1-1, with a tentative D call TRBD1 (5 bases). The ends were cut back, 3 bases at V and 1 base at J, with 12 bases in the middle. Germline loops: CDR1 SGHDN, CDR2 FVKESK. CDR3 length: 15 amino acids.

This sequence joins TRBV12-3 or TRBV12-4 and TRBJ2-1; possibly TRBD1 for D (5 bases). The length of the CDR3 is 11 residues. The V end was cut by 6 bases, the J end by 15 bases, with 15 bases between. CDR3 in DNA: TGTGCCAGCAGCAAAGGGGTGATGAGGTTCTTC. Its protein product is CASSKGVMRFF.

This clone was seen only once. The V call is TRBV30, the J call TRBJ1-3; the D gene is possibly TRBD1 (6 bases). Germline lookup yields CDR1 GTSNPN and CDR2 SVGIG (reference sequence). The CDR3 has 15 residues. V lost 3 bases and J lost 0, with 12 bases in between. Here the CDR3 reads CAWRIIQGSGNTIYF. The CDR3 bases are TGTGCCTGGAGAATAATACAGGGCTCTGGAAACACCATATATTTT. Complete variable domain (other parts from reference TRBV30 and TRBJ1-3): SQTIHQWPATLVQPVGSPLSLECTVEGTSNPNLYWYRQAAGRGLQLLFYSVGIGQISSEVPQNLSASRPQDRQFILSSKKLLLSDSGFYLCAWRIIQGSGNTIYFGEGSWLTVV.

The chain links TRBV6-1 to TRBJ2-4; D is possibly TRBD1 or TRBD2 (5 bases each). Germline CDR1 is MNHNS and CDR2 is SASEGT. This CDR3 spans 19 amino acids. V was clipped by 0 bases and J by 0 bases, with 18 bases between them. The CDR3 loop is CASSEAGPQPRLAKNIQYF. The CDR3 coding sequence is TGTGCCAGCAGTGAAGCGGGACCTCAACCCCGCCTAGCCAAAAACATTCAGTACTTC.

As for this clone: At one of its ends the junction is not consistent with the germline gene, which may arise from a read error. The rearrangement joins TRBV9 to TRBJ1-6; D possibly corresponds to TRBD1 (6 bases). Germline-derived CDR1 and CDR2 are SGDLS and YYNGEE. The CDR3 runs 14 residues. This CDR3 is CASSRGRGDSPLHF. The CDR3 DNA is TGTGCCAGCAGCCGAGGTAGGGGGGATTCGCCCCTCCACTTT.

The chain is built from TRBV5-1 and TRBJ1-1; D not resolved. CDR1 is SGHRS, CDR2 YFSETQ, per germline. Trimming took off 4 bases at V and 2 bases at J, with 15 bases between the two ends. This CDR3 contains 15 residues. CDR3 region: CASSPDGSVNTEAFF. DNA for the CDR3: TGCGCCAGCAGCCCCGACGGCTCCGTTAACACTGAAGCTTTCTTT.

V gene TRBV15 combines with J gene TRBJ2-3; TRBD1 is a possible D gene (6 bases). CDR1 LNHNV and CDR2 YYDKDF come from the germline V gene (reference sequence). V dropped 0 bases and J dropped 7 bases, with 14 bases sitting between them. The CDR3 is 15 residues long. This CDR3 is CATSRDAGALNTQYF. CDR3 bases: TGTGCCACCAGCAGAGATGCAGGGGCCCTCAATACGCAGTATTTT.

The rearrangement uses TRBV19 and TRBJ1-3; unclear D gene. V was trimmed by 6 bases and J by 0 bases, leaving 9 bases between them. Germline V CDR1 and CDR2: LNHDA, SQIVND (reference sequence). The CDR3 has 14 residues. CDR3 coding DNA: TGTGCCAGTAGAGGCCAGGCCTCTGGAAACACCATATATTTT. Translating gives CASRGQASGNTIYF.

V gene TRBV6-4 combines with J gene TRBJ2-1; perhaps TRBD1 as D (6 bases). CDR1 is MRHNA and CDR2 is SNTAGT in the germline V gene. This CDR3 has 14 residues. Trimming took off 3 bases at V and 8 bases at J, with 14 bases between the two ends. The CDR3 bases are TGTGCCAGCAGTGAGGGGGCCATTAACGATGAGCAGTTCTTC. This codes for CASSEGAINDEQFF.

This chain uses TRBV7-9 with TRBJ2-2, with D perhaps matching TRBD2 (5 bases). The length of the CDR3 is 17 residues. CDR1 is SEHNR and CDR2 is FQNEAQ in the germline V gene (reference sequence). Trimming took 2 bases from V and 4 from J, leaving 17 bases between them. The CDR3 is CASSLRSRGSATGELFF. The DNA for the CDR3 is TGTGCCAGCAGCTTACGTTCACGGGGAAGCGCCACCGGGGAGCTGTTTTTT.

Points on this clone: A read error may produce the germline difference seen at one junction end. CDR3 DNA: TGTGCCGGCAGCCTCCGAGACAGATCCTACGAGCAGTACTTC. It translates to CAGSLRDRSYEQYF. The rearrangement uses TRBV9 and TRBJ2-7; maybe TRBD1 (5 bases). Per germline, CDR1 SGDLS and CDR2 YYNGEE. The CDR3 contains 14 residues.

This chain joins TRBV6-5 and TRBJ1-5; D not certain. Germline V gene sequence: CDR1 MNHEY, CDR2 SVGAGI. The CDR3 is 15 amino acids. The germline V and J ends were trimmed by 8 bases and 4 bases, with 18 bases remaining between them. The CDR3 DNA reads TGTGCCAGCCACTCCGTGGGAGGGCAGAATCAGCCCCAGCATTTT. The encoded protein is CASHSVGGQNQPQHF.

V usage is TRBV7-2 and J usage is TRBJ2-1; 8 positions match TRBD2. This CDR3 contains 14 residues. V lost 3 bases, J lost 9 bases, and 7 bases stayed unmatched. In germline, CDR1 is SGHTA, CDR2 FQGNSA. CDR3 coding DNA: TGTGCCAGCAGCTTGATGAGCGGGGGCGGTGAGCAGTTCTTC. As protein: CASSLMSGGGEQFF.